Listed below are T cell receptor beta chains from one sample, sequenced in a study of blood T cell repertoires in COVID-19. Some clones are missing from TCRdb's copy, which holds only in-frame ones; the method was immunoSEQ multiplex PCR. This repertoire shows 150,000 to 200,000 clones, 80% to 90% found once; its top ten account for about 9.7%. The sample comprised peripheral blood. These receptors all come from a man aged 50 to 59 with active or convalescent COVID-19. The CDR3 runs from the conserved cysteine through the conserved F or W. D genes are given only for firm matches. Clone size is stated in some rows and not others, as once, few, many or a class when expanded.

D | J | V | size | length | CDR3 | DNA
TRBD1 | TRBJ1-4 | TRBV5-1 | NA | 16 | CASSPGTAATNEKLFF | TGCGCCAGCAGCCCCGGGACAGCTGCAACTAATGAAAAACTGTTTTTT
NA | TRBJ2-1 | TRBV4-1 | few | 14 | CASSQVQVYNEQFF | TGCGCCAGCAGCCAAGTACAGGTCTACAATGAGCAGTTCTTC
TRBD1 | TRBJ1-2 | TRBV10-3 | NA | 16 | CAIRSAIGQGTYGYTF | TGTGCCATCAGATCCGCAATAGGACAGGGGACCTATGGCTACACCTTC
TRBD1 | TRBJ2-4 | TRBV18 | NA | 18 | CASSPVRSDREAKNIQYF | TGTGCCAGCTCACCAGTTCGATCGGACAGGGAAGCCAAAAACATTCAGTACTTC
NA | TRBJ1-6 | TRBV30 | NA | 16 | CAWSRGRAGFASPLHF | TGTGCCTGGAGTCGGGGCCGGGCGGGGTTCGCTTCACCCCTCCACTTT
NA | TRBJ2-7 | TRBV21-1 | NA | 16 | CASSKPGTRMRYEQYF | TGTGCCAGCAGCAAACCGGGGACTAGGATGCGCTACGAGCAGTACTTC
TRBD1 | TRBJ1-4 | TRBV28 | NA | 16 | CASSRTGGVANEKLFF | TGTGCCAGCAGTCGGACAGGGGGCGTAGCTAATGAAAAACTGTTTTTT
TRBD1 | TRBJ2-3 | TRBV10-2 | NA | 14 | CASKGQGMPDTQYF | TGCGCCAGCAAGGGACAGGGCATGCCAGATACGCAGTATTTT
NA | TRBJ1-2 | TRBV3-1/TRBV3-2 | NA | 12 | CASSQGLYGYTF | TGTGCCAGCAGCCAAGGGCTTTATGGCTACACCTTC
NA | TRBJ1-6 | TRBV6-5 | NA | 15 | CASSTYSLGRSPLHF | TGTGCCAGCAGTACTTACAGTTTAGGCCGGTCACCCCTCCACTTT
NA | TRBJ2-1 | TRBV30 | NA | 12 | CAAQGGPREQFF | TGTGCCGCCCAAGGCGGGCCTAGAGAGCAGTTCTTC
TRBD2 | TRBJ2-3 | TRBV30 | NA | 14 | CAWRLAGTTYTQYF | TGTGCCTGGAGACTAGCGGGGACTACTTATACGCAGTATTTT
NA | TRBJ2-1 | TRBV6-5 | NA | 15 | CASSQQAFGYNEQFF | TGTGCCAGCTCCCAACAGGCATTTGGGTACAATGAGCAGTTCTTC
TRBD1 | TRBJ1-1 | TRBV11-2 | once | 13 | CASRLGQGRGAFF | TGTGCCAGCAGGCTCGGACAGGGCCGAGGAGCTTTCTTT
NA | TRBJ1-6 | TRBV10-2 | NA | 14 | CASSEAGNNSPLHF | TGCGCCAGCAGTGAGGCAGGGAATAATTCACCCCTCCACTTT
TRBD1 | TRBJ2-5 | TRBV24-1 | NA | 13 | CATSVQGEETQYF | TGTGCCACCAGTGTCCAGGGGGAAGAGACCCAGTACTTC
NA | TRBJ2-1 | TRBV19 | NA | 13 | CASKKTGWDEQFF | TGTGCCAGTAAGAAAACAGGGTGGGATGAGCAGTTCTTC
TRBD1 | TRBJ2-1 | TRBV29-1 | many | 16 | CSAGTGGDSSYNEQFF | TGCAGCGCCGGGACAGGGGGGGATAGCTCCTACAATGAGCAGTTCTTC
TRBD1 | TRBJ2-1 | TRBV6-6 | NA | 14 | CASSYMAGGYEQFF | TGTGCCAGCAGTTATATGGCAGGGGGCTATGAGCAGTTCTTC
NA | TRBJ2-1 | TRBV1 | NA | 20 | CTSSQDSSRSAFCSYNEQFF | TGCACCAGCAGCCAAGATTCTTCGCGGTCAGCGTTCTGTTCCTACAATGAGCAGTTCTTC
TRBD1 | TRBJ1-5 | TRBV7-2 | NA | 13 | CASSEGAGQPQHF | TGTGCCAGCAGCGAGGGGGCGGGGCAGCCCCAGCATTTT
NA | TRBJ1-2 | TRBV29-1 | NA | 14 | CSVERGKQGYGYTF | TGCAGCGTTGAAAGGGGGAAGCAAGGATATGGCTACACCTTC
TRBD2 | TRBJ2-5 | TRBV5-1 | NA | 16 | CASSLAELAGGETQYF | TGCGCCAGCAGCTTGGCCGAACTAGCGGGGGGAGAGACCCAGTACTTC
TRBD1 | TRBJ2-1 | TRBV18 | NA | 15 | CASSPDRGRPNEQFF | TGTGCCAGCTCACCGGACAGGGGGCGCCCCAATGAGCAGTTCTTC
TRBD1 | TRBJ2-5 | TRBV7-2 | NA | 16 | CASSLRTGGSRETQYF | TGTGCCAGCAGCTTAAGGACAGGGGGTTCTCGGGAGACCCAGTACTTC
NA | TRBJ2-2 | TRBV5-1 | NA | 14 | CATTAGTGTGELFF | TGCGCCACCACAGCTGGGACTGGTACCGGGGAGCTGTTTTTT
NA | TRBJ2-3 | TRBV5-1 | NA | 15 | CASSLGSSGTDTQYF | TGCGCCAGCAGCTTGGGGTCTAGCGGCACAGATACGCAGTATTTT
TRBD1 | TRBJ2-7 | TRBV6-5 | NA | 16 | CASSYGSGQGAYEQYF | TGTGCCAGCAGTTACGGTTCGGGACAGGGGGCCTACGAGCAGTACTTC
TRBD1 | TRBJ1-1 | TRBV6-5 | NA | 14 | CASSYRTGETEAFF | TGTGCCAGCAGCTACAGGACAGGGGAGACTGAAGCTTTCTTT
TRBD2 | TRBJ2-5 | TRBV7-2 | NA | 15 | CASSPGGGAWETQYF | TGTGCCAGCAGCCCGGGCGGGGGGGCCTGGGAGACCCAGTACTTC
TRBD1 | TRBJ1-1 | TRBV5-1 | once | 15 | CASSSTGQRDTEAFF | TGCGCCAGCAGCTCGACGGGACAGAGGGACACTGAAGCTTTCTTT
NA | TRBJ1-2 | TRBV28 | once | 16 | CASSLGEAGANYGYTF | TGTGCCAGCAGCCTCGGTGAGGCGGGAGCTAACTATGGCTACACCTTC
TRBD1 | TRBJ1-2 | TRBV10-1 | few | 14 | CASSADRVGGGYTF | TGCGCCAGCAGTGCGGACAGGGTTGGTGGAGGCTACACCTTC
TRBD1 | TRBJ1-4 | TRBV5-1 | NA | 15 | CASSFGTGRNEKLFF | TGCGCCAGCAGCTTCGGGACAGGGCGAAATGAAAAACTGTTTTTT
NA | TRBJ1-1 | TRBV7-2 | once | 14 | CASSQGRASTEAFF | TGTGCCAGCAGCCAGGGGCGGGCGAGCACTGAAGCTTTCTTT
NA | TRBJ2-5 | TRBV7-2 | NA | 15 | CASSSQQGRAETQYF | TGTGCCAGCAGCTCGCAACAGGGTCGGGCAGAGACCCAGTACTTC
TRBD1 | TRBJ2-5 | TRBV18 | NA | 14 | CASSPGQGQETQYF | TGTGCCAGCTCACCGGGACAGGGCCAAGAGACCCAGTACTTC
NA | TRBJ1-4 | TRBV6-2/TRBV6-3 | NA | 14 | CASSYSQANEKLFF | TGTGCCAGCAGTTACTCACAGGCTAATGAAAAACTGTTTTTT
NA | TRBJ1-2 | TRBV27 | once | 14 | CASSSQDRPYGYTF | TGTGCCAGCAGTTCCCAAGACAGGCCCTATGGCTACACCTTC
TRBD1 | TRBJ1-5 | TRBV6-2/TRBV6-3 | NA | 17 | CASSQRLGQGARQPQHF | TGTGCCAGCAGTCAACGCCTCGGACAGGGGGCGAGGCAGCCCCAGCATTTT
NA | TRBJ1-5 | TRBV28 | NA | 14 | CASNGGVSNQPQHF | TGTGCCAGCAATGGAGGCGTTAGCAATCAGCCCCAGCATTTT
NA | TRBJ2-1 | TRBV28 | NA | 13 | CASYGGFRNEQFF | TGTGCATCGTATGGCGGGTTTCGGAATGAGCAGTTCTTC
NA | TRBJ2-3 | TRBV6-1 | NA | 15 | CASSETDYGTDTQYF | TGTGCCAGCAGTGAAACGGACTACGGCACAGATACGCAGTATTTT
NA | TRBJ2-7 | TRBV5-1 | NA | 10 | CAVRHYEQYF | TGCGCCGTAAGACACTACGAGCAGTACTTC
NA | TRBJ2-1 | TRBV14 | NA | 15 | CASRTSGGMYNEQFF | TGTGCCAGCAGGACCTCGGGGGGCATGTACAATGAGCAGTTCTTC